This entry is about one T cell receptor (beta chain). These data are taken from a study of blood T cell repertoires in COVID-19. Study overall: Sites across the United States, Italy and Spain contributed samples from acute and convalescent COVID-19. Sample material is recorded as cDNA or gDNA derived from T cells, B-cell-depleted T cells, or PBMCs.

As originally analysed: Nucleated cell number was recorded as an estimate derived from reference gene primer amplification. The table came from immunoSEQ multiplex PCR; TCRdb's copy has only in-frame clones and leaves some out. V, J and clone size reflect that table, while D and trimming were determined from the DNA. Here the sample spans about 110,000 clones, 89% being singletons. The TCR was taken from a man in his forties with active or convalescent COVID-19. Sequenced: peripheral blood.

CDR3 coding DNA: TGTGCCAGCAGCCTTGACAGAATATCCTACGAGCAGTACTTC. Translated: CASSLDRISYEQYF. This chain connects TRBV2 to TRBJ2-7; tentative D call: TRBD1 (5 bases). V was clipped by 6 bases and J by 1 base, with 13 bases between them. The CDR3 covers 14 residues. Per germline, CDR1 SNHLY and CDR2 FYNNEI.